Following are 16 T cell receptor beta chains from one sample sequenced in a study of T cell changes during pregnancy in multiple sclerosis. Measured with immunoSEQ multiplex PCR; TCRdb has only the in-frame clones, and not every one. This sample has about 93,000 clones, with 85% to 95% found just once. The starting material was peripheral blood, obtained after pregnancy. These TCRs come from a female donor with multiple sclerosis, enrolled in a pregnancy study.

V is TRBV21-1 and J is TRBJ2-1; the D call in the table, TRBD2, was not verified against the DNA. TRBV21-1 is flagged as a pseudogene. This CDR3 is built from 12 residues. CDR3 loop: CASSKCQGGQFF. In nucleotides, the CDR3 is TGTGCCAGCAGCAAGTGTCAGGGAGGGCAGTTCTTC.

CDR3 nucleotides: TGTGCCAGCAGCCAAGAGGAAAAGCAGGCTAACTATGGCTACACCTTC. It encodes CASSQEEKQANYGYTF. The chain joins TRBV4-2 to TRBJ1-2; D ambiguous. Germline V gene sequence: CDR1 LGHNA, CDR2 YNFKEQ. The CDR3 has 16 amino acids. Trimming shortened V by 0 bases and J by 0 bases, and 11 bases separated the two germline ends.

V and J are TRBV27 and TRBJ1-1; 7 nucleotides line up with TRBD1. V dropped 2 bases and J dropped 6; count of bases not matched to a gene: 9. The CDR3 sequence is 15 residues long. Germline V gene lookup returns CDR1 MNHEY and CDR2 SMNVEV (reference sequence). The CDR3 protein is CASSLTGAASAEAFF. The CDR3 nucleotides read TGTGCCAGCAGTTTAACAGGGGCCGCAAGCGCTGAAGCTTTCTTT.

This rearrangement joins TRBV19 to TRBJ1-4; D call uncertain. The CDR3 runs to 12 residues. Germline loops: CDR1 LNHDA, CDR2 SQIVND (reference sequence). V was pared by 5 bases and J by 11 bases, with 12 bases between. The CDR3 loop is CASSRPPGKLFF. The CDR3 coding sequence is TGTGCCAGTAGTCGACCCCCCGGGAAACTGTTTTTT.

CDR3 coding DNA: TGTGCCAGCATTGGGCCCGGGATCTACTCTGGGGCCAACGTCCTGACTTTC. This gives the protein CASIGPGIYSGANVLTF. The chain joins TRBV27 to TRBJ2-6, with D possibly matching TRBD2 (5 bases). This CDR3 has 17 amino acids. Germline assignment: CDR1 MNHEY and CDR2 SMNVEV (reference sequence). Trimming shortened V by 7 bases and J by 0 bases, and 16 bases separated the two germline ends. The variable domain in full, completed from reference TRBV27 and TRBJ2-6, reads EAQVTQNPRYLITVTGKKLTVTCSQNMNHEYMSWYRQDPGLGLRQIYYSMNVEVTDKGDVPEGYKVSRKEKRNFPLILESPSPNQTSLYFCASIGPGIYSGANVLTFGAGSRLTVL.

The chain links TRBV9 to TRBJ1-2, with 11 bases fitting TRBD1. This CDR3 contains 13 residues. V gave up 0 bases and J gave up 14 bases; unmatched junction bases: 6. The germline CDR1 and CDR2 sequences are SGDLS and YYNGEE. The CDR3 protein is CASSVEGQGVQTF. In nucleotides, the CDR3 is TGTGCCAGCAGCGTAGAGGGACAGGGGGTTCAAACCTTC.

The table lists this clone with a count of one. This rearrangement joins TRBV19 to TRBJ2-7, with 11 bases matching TRBD1. This CDR3 is built from 14 residues. With 7 bases clipped from V and 3 bases from J, the junction kept 5 bases outside the gene matches. Germline loops: CDR1 LNHDA, CDR2 SQIVND (reference sequence). CDR3 nucleotides: TGTGCCAGTACCTCCGGGACAGGGGGCTACGAGCAGTACTTC. Its protein is CASTSGTGGYEQYF.

This clone was detected once. This chain uses TRBV4-3 with TRBJ1-1, with 8 bases matching TRBD1. V shed 1 base and J 0 bases; nucleotides not matched to a gene: 1. CDR1 LGHNA and CDR2 YSLEER come from the germline V gene. The CDR3 spans 15 residues. CDR3 in amino acids: CASSQVDRVNTEAFF. Written as DNA, the CDR3 is TGCGCCAGCAGCCAAGTGGACAGGGTGAACACTGAAGCTTTCTTT.

Comment on this clone: This sample includes further DNA sequences coding for the same CDR3. This sequence joins TRBV27 and TRBJ1-2, with 8 bases lining up with TRBD1. Germline CDR1 MNHEY, CDR2 SMNVEV (reference sequence). The CDR3 spans 12 residues. Trimming removed 6 bases from V and 5 bases from J; junction bases left unmatched: 2. In DNA, the CDR3 is TGTGCCAGCAGGGGGACAGGTTATGGCTACACCTTC. This encodes CASRGTGYGYTF.

This chain joins TRBV9 and TRBJ1-4; 10 bases fit TRBD1. The CDR3 is made up of 14 amino acids. Trimming cost V 3 bases and J 7 bases; bases outside gene matches: 3. From germline, CDR1 is SGDLS and CDR2 YYNGEE. CDR3 sequence reads: CASSGQGAGEKLFF. The CDR3 nucleotides are TGTGCCAGCAGCGGACAGGGGGCAGGTGAAAAACTGTTTTTT.

This chain joins TRBV10-3 and TRBJ1-2, with 8 bases matching TRBD1. Trimming took 0 bases from V and 10 from J; bases not matched to a gene: 10. The germline gives CDR1 ENHRY, CDR2 SYGVKD. CDR3 length equals 15 residues. CDR3 loop: CAISESGTTGVDYTF. As DNA, the CDR3 is TGTGCCATCAGTGAGTCAGGGACGACAGGGGTCGACTACACCTTC.

This rearrangement joins TRBV19 to TRBJ2-2, with 7 bases that match TRBD2. Germline CDR1 and CDR2: LNHDA and SQIVND (reference sequence). There are 14 residues in the CDR3. Unmatched junction bases numbered 8, after V lost 8 bases and J lost 5 bases. The CDR3 region has the DNA TGTGCCAGTTGGACTAGTCTTACGACCGGGGAGCTGTTTTTT. Translating it yields CASWTSLTTGELFF.

The rearrangement joins TRBV2 to TRBJ2-3, with a possible D match to TRBD2 (5 bases). Germline V gene data show CDR1 as SNHLY and CDR2 as FYNNEI. This CDR3 is built from 11 residues. Between the trimmed V and J ends, which lost 8 bases and 8 bases, there was a span of 11 bases. DNA of the CDR3: TGTGCCAGCGCCTATGAGGGTACGCAGTATTTT. It encodes CASAYEGTQYF.

The V call is TRBV6-1, the J call TRBJ2-1; no definite D call. The CDR3 runs 12 residues. The germline gives CDR1 MNHNS, CDR2 SASEGT. Deletions cut 3 bases from V and 4 bases from J, with 4 bases between. The CDR3 loop is CASSEEYNEQFF. CDR3 nucleotide sequence: TGTGCCAGCAGTGAGGAGTACAATGAGCAGTTCTTC.

V gene TRBV10-2 combines with J gene TRBJ2-3, with 9 bases matching TRBD2. This CDR3 contains 15 residues. With V trimmed by 5 bases and J by 0 bases, 3 bases remained unmatched. Germline CDR1 reads WSHSY; CDR2 reads SAAADI. CDR3 loop: CASSIAGVSTDTQYF. The CDR3 DNA follows: TGCGCCAGCAGTATAGCGGGGGTCAGCACAGATACGCAGTATTTT.

The V and J genes are TRBV18 and TRBJ1-4; D is unresolved. Trimming took 0 bases from V and 0 from J, leaving 14 bases between them. This CDR3 region has 18 residues. Germline lookup yields CDR1 KGHSH and CDR2 LQKENI. The CDR3 coding sequence is TGTGCCAGCTCACCACCAAACTTGCGGGGTACAACTAATGAAAAACTGTTTTTT. This sequence encodes CASSPPNLRGTTNEKLFF.